These 11 T cell receptor beta chains share one sample of origin, sequenced in a study of shared clonotypes between healthy human individuals. Naive CD8 populations comprised CD45RO-negative cells positively selected for CCR7, excluding terminally differentiated effector memory CD45RA+ cells. Some clones are missing from TCRdb's copy, which holds only in-frame ones; the method was immunoSEQ multiplex PCR. In the table there are about 870,000 clones, 85% to 95% of which are singletons. Sequenced input: naive CD8+ T cells sorted from blood. Source of these receptors: a man aged 25-40 years in good health.

This chain joins TRBV7-9 and TRBJ1-2; D remains unclear. Per germline, CDR1 SEHNR and CDR2 FQNEAQ (reference sequence). The CDR3 extends over 12 amino acids. V shed 5 bases and J shed 5 bases, with 9 bases lying between them. The DNA for the CDR3 is TGTGCCAGCAGCCCTGCGGCATATGGCTACACCTTC. Its protein product is CASSPAAYGYTF.

The genes are TRBV9 and TRBJ2-3, with D unresolved. Between the trimmed V and J ends, which lost 0 bases and 6 bases, there was a span of 11 bases. CDR1 is SGDLS, CDR2 YYNGEE, per germline. This CDR3 region has 14 residues. This chain's CDR3 is CASSVEGISDTQYF. CDR3 sequence (DNA): TGTGCCAGCAGCGTAGAAGGGATTTCCGATACGCAGTATTTT. The full variable domain, rest sourced from reference TRBV9 and TRBJ2-3, is DSGVTQTPKHLITATGQRVTLRCSPRSGDLSVYWYQQSLDQGLQFLIQYYNGEERAKGNILERFSAQQFPDLHSELNLSSLELGDSALYFCASSVEGISDTQYFGPGTRLTVL.

This clone was detected once. The chain links TRBV5-4 to TRBJ2-7, with 10 bases lining up with TRBD2. J was trimmed by 3 bases and V by 2 bases; bases with no gene match: 2. The germline gives CDR1 SGHNT, CDR2 YYREEE (reference sequence). The CDR3 length is 14 residues. The CDR3 region has the DNA TGTGCCAGCAGCTTTGCTAGCGGGGGCTACGAGCAGTACTTC. Translation gives CASSFASGGYEQYF.

The chain is built from TRBV27 and TRBJ1-4; 9 bases line up with TRBD1. CDR3 size: 14 residues. V lost 6 bases to trimming and J lost 5 bases; unmatched junction nucleotides: 4. CDR1 and CDR2 (germline): MNHEY, SMNVEV (reference sequence). CDR3 sequence: CASRKTGGNEKLFF. The CDR3 nucleotides read TGTGCCAGCAGGAAGACAGGGGGAAATGAAAAACTGTTTTTT.

This chain joins TRBV7-2 and TRBJ2-3; 14 bases line up with TRBD2. The CDR3 loop spans 16 amino acids. CDR1 and CDR2 (germline): SGHTA, FQGNSA. With V trimmed by 4 bases and J by 6 bases, 6 bases remained unmatched. The CDR3 sequence is CASSSRLAGGLDTQYF. The DNA for the CDR3 is TGTGCCAGCAGCTCACGACTAGCGGGAGGGCTGGATACGCAGTATTTT.

A word on this clone: The same CDR3 can be traced to other DNA sequences in this sample. The chain links TRBV28 to TRBJ2-3; D is undetermined. V dropped 3 bases and J dropped 4 bases, with 5 bases sitting between them. Germline CDR1 is MDHEN and CDR2 is SYDVKM. This CDR3 spans 12 amino acids. CDR3 loop: CASSFAPDTQYF. The CDR3 DNA is TGTGCCAGCAGTTTTGCTCCAGATACGCAGTATTTT.

The chain carries TRBV10-2 and TRBJ2-2; 11 bases line up with TRBD1. The V and J ends lost 3 bases and 3 bases, in that order; junction bases with no gene match: 6. The CDR3 has 17 amino acids. Germline CDR1 is WSHSY and CDR2 is SAAADI. The CDR3 nucleotides read TGCGCCAGCAGTGATGGACAGGGGGCTAAGGACACCGGGGAGCTGTTTTTT. It specifies CASSDGQGAKDTGELFF.

This chain uses TRBV7-9 with TRBJ2-3; 9 bases line up with TRBD1. Germline CDR1 SEHNR, CDR2 FQNEAQ (reference sequence). The trim removed 3 bases at V and 2 bases at J, leaving 6 bases unmatched. The CDR3 length is 16 residues. The chain's CDR3 is CASSFSGTGITDTQYF. Here the CDR3 DNA reads TGTGCCAGCAGCTTCTCCGGGACAGGGATCACAGATACGCAGTATTTT.

J is TRBJ2-2 and V is TRBV2; 11 bases are shared with TRBD2. The CDR3 spans 15 residues. The germline CDR1 and CDR2 sequences are SNHLY and FYNNEI. The ends lost 6 bases at V and 6 bases at J; junction bases unmatched: 6. The CDR3 region has the DNA TGTGCCAGCAGAATAGCGGGAGGGCCTCCCGGGGAGCTGTTTTTT. It yields the protein CASRIAGGPPGELFF. Based on the CDR3 plus reference TRBV2 and TRBJ2-2, the full variable domain is EPEVTQTPSHQVTQMGQEVILRCVPISNHLYFYWYRQILGQKVEFLVSFYNNEISEKSEIFDDQFSVERPDGSNFTLKIRSTKLEDSAMYFCASRIAGGPPGELFFGEGSRLTVL.

The gene calls are TRBV6-1 and TRBJ2-1; 7 bases are shared with TRBD1. This CDR3 region has 15 residues. Germline V CDR1 and CDR2: MNHNS, SASEGT. Trimming took 4 bases from V and 6 from J; bases not matched to a gene: 9. CDR3 protein: CASSARTGTANEQFF. In DNA, the CDR3 is TGTGCCAGCAGTGCGAGGACAGGTACTGCCAATGAGCAGTTCTTC.

The chain recombines TRBV6-6 with TRBJ2-2; D might be TRBD1 (6 bases). This CDR3 contains 15 residues. CDR1 and CDR2 from the germline V gene are MNHNY and SVGAGI (reference sequence). Between the trimmed V and J ends, which lost 2 bases and 2 bases, there was a span of 9 bases. The CDR3 DNA reads as TGTGCCAGCAGTTACGGGACAACCAACACCGGGGAGCTGTTTTTT. Protein sequence: CASSYGTTNTGELFF.